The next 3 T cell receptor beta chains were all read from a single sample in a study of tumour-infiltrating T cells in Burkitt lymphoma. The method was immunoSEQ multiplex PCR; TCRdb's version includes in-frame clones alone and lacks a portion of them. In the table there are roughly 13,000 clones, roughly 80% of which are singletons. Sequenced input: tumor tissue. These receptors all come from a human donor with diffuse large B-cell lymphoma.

The CDR3 DNA sequence: TGTGCCAGCAGTCCCCCGGGACCGTTCAATCAGCCCCAGCATTTT. Encoded protein: CASSPPGPFNQPQHF. The chain couples TRBV28 to TRBJ1-5; a weak D match, TRBD1 (5 bases). Per germline, CDR1 MDHEN and CDR2 SYDVKM. Trimming shortened V by 5 bases and J by 3 bases, and 14 bases separated the two germline ends. The CDR3 is made up of 15 amino acids. Combining the CDR3 with reference TRBV28 and TRBJ1-5 gives the whole variable domain DVKVTQSSRYLVKRTGEKVFLECVQDMDHENMFWYRQDPGLGLRLIYFSYDVKMKEKGDIPEGYSVSREKKERFSLILESASTNQTSMYLCASSPPGPFNQPQHFGDGTRLSIL.

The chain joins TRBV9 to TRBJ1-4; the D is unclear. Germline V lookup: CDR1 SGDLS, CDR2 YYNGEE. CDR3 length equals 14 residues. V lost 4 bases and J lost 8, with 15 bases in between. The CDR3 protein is CASSLKHRGEKLFF. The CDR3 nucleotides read TGTGCCAGCAGCCTGAAACATAGAGGCGAAAAACTGTTTTTT.

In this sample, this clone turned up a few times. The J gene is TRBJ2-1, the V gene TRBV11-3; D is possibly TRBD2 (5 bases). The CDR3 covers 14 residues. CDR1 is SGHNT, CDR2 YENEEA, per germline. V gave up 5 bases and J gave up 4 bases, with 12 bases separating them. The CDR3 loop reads CASSGGGSYNEQFF. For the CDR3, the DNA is TGTGCCAGCAGCGGCGGTGGGAGTTACAATGAGCAGTTCTTC. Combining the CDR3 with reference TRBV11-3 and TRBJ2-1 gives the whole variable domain EAGVVQSPRYKIIEKKQPVAFWCNPISGHNTLYWYLQNLGQGPELLIRYENEEAVDDSQLPKDRFSAERLKGVDSTLKIQPAELGDSAVYLCASSGGGSYNEQFFGPGTRLTVL.